This T cell receptor beta chain was recovered during a study of molecular identifiers for immune sequencing clone quantification. At the level of the study: With replicates, the RNA of about 21,000 or 97,000 naive CD8 cells was split five ways and four were sequenced. Notes on the study in general: Effector cells had over 99% of their molecules in clones above 20 RNA copies, while naive cells had under 1%.

The authors built bulk TCR libraries by previously described methods with listed TCR primers. Each CDR3 protein is one row after TCRdb ran MiXCR on the PCR reads. The table shows about half a million distinct CDR3 sequences, with over 20% occurring only once. Naive CD8 T cells, phenotype CD8+CD4-CCR7+CD45RA+, were sorted. In regard to this clonotype: Its antigen remains unidentified.

The TCR was taken from a human donor in good health. Some libraries in this study had Jurkat cell RNA spiked in. Sequences were obtained from naive CD8+ T cells from blood, with Jurkat cell RNA spiked in. Subset defined: FACS-sorted CD8+CD4-CCR7+CD45RA+ naive T cells.

DNA of the CDR3: TGTGCCAGCAGTGAAACTAGCGGGAGGGGCGGCAATGAGCAGTTCTTC. Its translation: CASSETSGRGGNEQFF. The chain carries TRBV11-3 and TRBJ2-1, with 13 bases aligning to TRBD2. The CDR3 spans 16 residues. V lost 6 bases and J lost 6; bases outside the gene matches: 8. Germline V CDR1 and CDR2: SGHNT, YENEEA.